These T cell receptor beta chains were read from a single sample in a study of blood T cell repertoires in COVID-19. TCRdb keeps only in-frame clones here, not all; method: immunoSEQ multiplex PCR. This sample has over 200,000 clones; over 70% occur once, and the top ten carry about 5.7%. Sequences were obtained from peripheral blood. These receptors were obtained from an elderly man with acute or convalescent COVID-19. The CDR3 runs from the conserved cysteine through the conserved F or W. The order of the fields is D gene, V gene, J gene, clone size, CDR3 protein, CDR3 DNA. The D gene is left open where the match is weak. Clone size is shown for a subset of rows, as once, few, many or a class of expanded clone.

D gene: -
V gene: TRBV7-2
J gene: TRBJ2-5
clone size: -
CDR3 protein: CASSLMAKGRGETQYF
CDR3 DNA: TGTGCCAGCAGCTTAATGGCCAAAGGGAGGGGGGAGACCCAGTACTTC

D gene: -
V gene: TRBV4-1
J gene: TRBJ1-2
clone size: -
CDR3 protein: CASSQRQLDGYTF
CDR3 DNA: TGCGCCAGCAGCCAAAGACAGCTCGATGGCTACACCTTC

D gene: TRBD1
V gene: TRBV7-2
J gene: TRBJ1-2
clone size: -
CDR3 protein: CASSLGGTGANYGYTF
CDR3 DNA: TGTGCCAGCAGCTTGGGGGGGACAGGAGCTAACTATGGCTACACCTTC

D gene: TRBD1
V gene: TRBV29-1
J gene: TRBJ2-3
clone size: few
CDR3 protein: CSVEDREDTQYF
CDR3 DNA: TGCAGCGTGGAGGACAGGGAAGATACGCAGTATTTT

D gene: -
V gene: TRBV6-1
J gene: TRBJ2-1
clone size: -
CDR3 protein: CASSEGGLGYNEQFF
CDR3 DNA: TGTGCCAGCAGTGAGGGGGGTCTGGGCTACAATGAGCAGTTCTTC

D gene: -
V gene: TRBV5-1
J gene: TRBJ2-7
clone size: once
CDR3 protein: CASGEVYPGEQYF
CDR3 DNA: TGCGCCAGTGGGGAGGTCTATCCGGGCGAGCAGTACTTC

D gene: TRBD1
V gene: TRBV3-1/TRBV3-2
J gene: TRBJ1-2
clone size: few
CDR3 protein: CASSPTGTGTNYGYTF
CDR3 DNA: TGTGCCAGCAGCCCAACCGGGACAGGGACAAACTATGGCTACACCTTC

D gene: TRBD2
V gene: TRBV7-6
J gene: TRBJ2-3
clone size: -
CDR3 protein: CASSLAPSGGPQDTQYF
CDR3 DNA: TGTGCCAGCAGCTTAGCTCCTAGCGGGGGGCCCCAGGATACGCAGTATTTT

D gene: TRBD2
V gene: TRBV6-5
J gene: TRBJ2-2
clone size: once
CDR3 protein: CASEISGGASGELFF
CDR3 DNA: TGTGCCAGCGAAATTAGCGGGGGGGCAAGCGGGGAGCTGTTTTTT

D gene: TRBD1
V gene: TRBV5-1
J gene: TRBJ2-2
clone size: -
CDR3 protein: CASSKGQGAVGELFF
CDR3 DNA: TGCGCCAGCAGCAAGGGACAGGGGGCCGTCGGGGAGCTGTTTTTT

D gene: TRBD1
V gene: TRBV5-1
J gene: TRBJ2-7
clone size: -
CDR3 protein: CASSEDRGRMQQYF
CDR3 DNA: TGCGCCAGCAGCGAGGACAGGGGGAGGATGCAGCAGTACTTC

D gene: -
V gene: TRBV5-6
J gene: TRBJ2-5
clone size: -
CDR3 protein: CASSPPAVGKRETQYF
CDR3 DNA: TGTGCCAGCAGCCCCCCCGCGGTAGGCAAGCGGGAGACCCAGTACTTC

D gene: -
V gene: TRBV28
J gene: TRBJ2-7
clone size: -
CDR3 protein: CASTRQGRDEQYF
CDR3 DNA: TGTGCCAGCACCCGGCAGGGTAGGGACGAGCAGTACTTC

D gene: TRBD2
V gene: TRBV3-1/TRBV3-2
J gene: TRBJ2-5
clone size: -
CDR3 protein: CASSSGGLTLKETQYF
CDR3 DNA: TGTGCCAGCAGTAGCGGGGGGCTAACCCTAAAAGAGACCCAGTACTTC

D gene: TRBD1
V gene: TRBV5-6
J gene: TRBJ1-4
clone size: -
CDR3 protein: CASSKGQLTTNEKLFF
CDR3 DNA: TGTGCCAGCAGCAAGGGACAGCTCACAACTAATGAAAAACTGTTTTTT

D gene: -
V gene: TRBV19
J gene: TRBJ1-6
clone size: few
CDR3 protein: CASSIRQGSSYNSPLHF
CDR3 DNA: TGTGCCAGTAGTATTCGCCAGGGCAGCTCCTATAATTCACCCCTCCACTTT

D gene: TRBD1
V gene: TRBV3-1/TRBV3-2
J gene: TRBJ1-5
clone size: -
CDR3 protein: CASSRQGTNQPQHF
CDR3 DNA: TGTGCCAGCAGCCGACAGGGCACCAATCAGCCCCAGCATTTT

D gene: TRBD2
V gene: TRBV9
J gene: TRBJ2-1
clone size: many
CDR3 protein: CASSAPSGSSYNEQFF
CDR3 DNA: TGTGCCAGCAGCGCCCCTAGCGGATCCTCCTACAATGAGCAGTTCTTC

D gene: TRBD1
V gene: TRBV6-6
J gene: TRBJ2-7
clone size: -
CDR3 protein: CASSYLTGQGWYEQYF
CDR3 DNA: TGTGCCAGCAGTTACCTCACGGGACAGGGCTGGTACGAGCAGTACTTC

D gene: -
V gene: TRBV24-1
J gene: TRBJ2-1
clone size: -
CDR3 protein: CATSDLRTVTNEQFF
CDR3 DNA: TGTGCCACCAGTGATTTGCGAACGGTTACCAATGAGCAGTTCTTC